A single sample is the source of the 19 T cell receptor beta chains below, sequenced in a study of blood T cells in healthy people across ages. Alongside a J-beta primer mix, a sample-barcoded 5' primer served in a second PCR lasting 7 to 11 cycles. TCRdb passed the 5' RACE reads through MiXCR, listing each CDR3 protein once. Of about a million distinct CDR3 sequences listed, under 50% were seen once; the top ten hold around 15%. The sequenced sample was blood. The origin of the receptors is a man under 40 in good health.

The chain employs TRBV5-1 and TRBJ2-3; 8 bases are a match to TRBD1. The CDR3 has 14 amino acids. Per germline, CDR1 SGHRS and CDR2 YFSETQ. V shed 1 base and J 5 bases; nucleotides not matched to a gene: 3. The CDR3 DNA reads as TGCGCCAGCAGCTTGACCACAGGGGGAGATACGCAGTATTTT. Translated, it gives CASSLTTGGDTQYF. Filled out from reference TRBV5-1 and TRBJ2-3, the complete variable domain reads KAGVTQTPRYLIKTRGQQVTLSCSPISGHRSVSWYQQTPGQGLQFLFEYFSETQRNKGNFPGRFSGRQFSNSRSEMNVSTLELGDSALYLCASSLTTGGDTQYFGPGTRLTVL.

This chain uses TRBV7-2 with TRBJ2-7, with D possibly matching TRBD1 (6 bases). The CDR3 consists of 14 residues. CDR1 is SGHTA and CDR2 is FQGNSA in the germline V gene. V lost 1 base, J lost 5 bases, and 12 bases lay in between. The CDR3 sequence: CASSLVQGNDEQYF. CDR3 sequence (DNA): TGTGCCAGCAGCTTAGTACAGGGTAACGACGAGCAGTACTTC.

This clonotype was recorded a few times. V usage is TRBV10-3 and J usage is TRBJ2-2, with D unresolved. The CDR3 runs to 15 residues. The V gene lost 5 bases and the J gene lost 0 bases, with 10 bases spanning the gap. The germline V gene encodes CDR1 ENHRY and CDR2 SYGVKD. The CDR3 DNA is TGTGCCATCAGTTTGACAACCTCGAACACCGGGGAGCTGTTTTTT. This sequence encodes CAISLTTSNTGELFF.

This chain connects TRBV6-5 to TRBJ2-5, with 13 bases fitting TRBD2. Trimming at V came to 0 bases and at J to 2 bases, leaving 6 bases not matched to a gene. Per germline, CDR1 MNHEY and CDR2 SVGAGI. This CDR3 region has 18 residues. The CDR3 DNA reads as TGTGCCAGCAGTTACTCGGGGGGACTAGCGGGGCCACAAGAGACCCAGTACTTC. It yields the protein CASSYSGGLAGPQETQYF.

The CDR3 DNA reads TGTGCCAGCAGCTTACTCACTAAATCAGTCGAGCAGTTCTTC. Its translation: CASSLLTKSVEQFF. The genes are TRBV7-8 and TRBJ2-1; no definite D call. This CDR3 spans 14 amino acids. The germline CDR1 and CDR2 sequences are SGHVS and FQNEAQ. The V and J ends lost 2 bases and 10 bases respectively, with 15 bases between them.

Written as DNA, the CDR3 is TGTGCCAGCAGATTGGGGAGGGGCTCCTACAATGAGCAGTTCTTC. Amino acid sequence: CASRLGRGSYNEQFF. The V gene is TRBV28, the J gene TRBJ2-1; 7 nucleotides align to TRBD2. J was trimmed by 0 bases and V by 6 bases; bases with no gene match: 5. This CDR3 is built from 15 residues. Germline V gene lookup returns CDR1 MDHEN and CDR2 SYDVKM.

The gene calls are TRBV2 and TRBJ1-5; D gene uncertain. The germline V gene encodes CDR1 SNHLY and CDR2 FYNNEI. The CDR3 is 14 amino acids. V shed 3 bases and J shed 0 bases, with 6 bases lying between them. The CDR3 protein is CASSDRNSNQPQHF. CDR3 nucleotide sequence: TGTGCCAGCAGTGACAGGAATAGCAATCAGCCCCAGCATTTT.

The chain uses TRBV30 and TRBJ2-7, with 9 positions matching TRBD1. The V gene end was trimmed by 0 bases and the J gene end by 7 bases; junction bases not matched to a gene: 10. Germline loops: CDR1 GTSNPN, CDR2 SVGIG (reference sequence). The CDR3 has 15 amino acids. CDR3 residues: CAWSVGTGILQEQYF. The CDR3 nucleotides read TGTGCCTGGAGTGTAGGGACAGGGATCCTACAGGAGCAGTACTTC. The whole variable domain, remainder taken from reference TRBV30 and TRBJ2-7, is SQTIHQWPATLVQPVGSPLSLECTVEGTSNPNLYWYRQAAGRGLQLLFYSVGIGQISSEVPQNLSASRPQDRQFILSSKKLLLSDSGFYLCAWSVGTGILQEQYFGPGTRLTVT.

The table lists this clonotype with a few counts. This chain joins TRBV7-9 and TRBJ2-7; TRBD1 matches at 7 bases. Germline lookup yields CDR1 SEHNR and CDR2 FQNEAQ (reference sequence). V lost 1 base to trimming and J lost 1 base; unmatched junction nucleotides: 4. The CDR3 consists of 15 residues. CDR3 amino acids: CASSLVGGQSYEQYF. The CDR3 DNA reads as TGTGCCAGCAGCTTAGTTGGGGGACAGTCCTACGAGCAGTACTTC.

The J gene is TRBJ1-5, the V gene TRBV7-9, with D perhaps TRBD1 (6 bases). Germline loops: CDR1 SEHNR, CDR2 FQNEAQ (reference sequence). Trimming took 5 bases from V and 5 from J, leaving 13 bases between them. CDR3 length: 14 amino acids. CDR3 sequence: CASSIRGPDQPQHF. CDR3 nucleotides: TGTGCCAGCAGCATCCGGGGGCCGGATCAGCCCCAGCATTTT. Together with reference TRBV7-9 and TRBJ1-5, the CDR3 gives the full variable domain: DTGVSQNPRHKITKRGQNVTFRCDPISEHNRLYWYRQTLGQGPEFLTYFQNEAQLEKSRLLSDRFSAERPKGSFSTLEIQRTEQGDSAMYLCASSIRGPDQPQHFGDGTRLSIL.

Only a few counts were recorded for this clonotype. CDR3 nucleotide sequence: TGTGCCAGCAGCTCCGGGACTAGGGGTGAGCAGTTCTTC. It encodes CASSSGTRGEQFF. This chain links TRBV3-1 with TRBJ2-1; 8 nucleotides match TRBD2. CDR1 LGHDT and CDR2 YNNKEL come from the germline V gene (reference sequence). The CDR3 length is 13 residues. The V gene end was trimmed by 5 bases and the J gene end by 9 bases; junction bases not matched to a gene: 6.

The rearrangement uses TRBV13 and TRBJ2-7; D may be TRBD1 or TRBD2 (5 bases each). Germline CDR1 PRHDT, CDR2 FYEKMQ (reference sequence). The CDR3 extends over 13 amino acids. V lost 2 bases and J 2 bases, leaving 7 bases between the germline ends. CDR3 in amino acids: CASSLWGTYEQYF. CDR3 DNA sequence: TGTGCCAGCAGCTTATGGGGGACCTACGAGCAGTACTTC.

The rearrangement links TRBV10-3 to TRBJ1-1; 9 nucleotides align to TRBD1. The CDR3 runs 15 residues. Unmatched junction bases numbered 6, after V lost 2 bases and J lost 5 bases. CDR1 is ENHRY and CDR2 is SYGVKD in the germline V gene. This CDR3 is CAISEIGQGKTEAFF. CDR3 DNA sequence: TGTGCCATCAGTGAGATCGGACAGGGGAAAACTGAAGCTTTCTTT.

The rearrangement joins TRBV12-3 or TRBV12-4 to TRBJ1-6, with D unresolved. The CDR3 is 18 amino acids. Trimming took off 3 bases at V and 0 bases at J, with 15 bases between the two ends. The CDR3 region is CASSFGRPLSSYNSPLHF. The CDR3 nucleotides are TGTGCCAGCAGTTTCGGGCGGCCCTTGAGCTCCTATAATTCACCCCTCCACTTT.

The chain combines TRBV5-1 with TRBJ1-1, with D possibly being TRBD1 (5 bases). V lost 2 bases and J 6 bases, leaving 14 bases between the germline ends. The CDR3 has 14 residues. Germline CDR1 reads SGHRS; CDR2 reads YFSETQ. CDR3 residues: CASSFNGAHPEAFF. In DNA, the CDR3 is TGCGCCAGCAGCTTCAACGGGGCGCATCCTGAAGCTTTCTTT.

The chain combines TRBV27 with TRBJ1-5, with 9 nucleotides matching TRBD1. The CDR3 consists of 15 residues. Germline trimming cut 4 bases from V and 5 bases from J; bases unmatched to any gene: 6. CDR1 is MNHEY and CDR2 is SMNVEV in the germline V gene (reference sequence). In DNA, the CDR3 is TGTGCCAGCAGTTCCCCGGGACAGGGATATCAGCCCCAGCATTTT. Translating gives CASSSPGQGYQPQHF.

This chain links TRBV6-6 with TRBJ1-5; 7 nucleotides line up with TRBD1. Germline V gene lookup returns CDR1 MNHNY and CDR2 SVGAGI (reference sequence). The CDR3 loop spans 14 amino acids. With V trimmed by 4 bases and J by 4 bases, 4 bases remained unmatched. Here the CDR3 reads CASSSGQTNQPQHF. The DNA of the CDR3 is TGTGCCAGCAGTTCGGGACAGACTAATCAGCCCCAGCATTTT.

Here the CDR3 DNA reads TGTGCCAGCAGCTCTTGGGACAGGGTGAGAAATGAGCAGTTCTTC. Translation gives CASSSWDRVRNEQFF. The rearrangement uses TRBV11-2 and TRBJ2-1; the match to TRBD1 covers 9 bases. V lost 4 bases to trimming and J lost 7 bases; unmatched junction nucleotides: 8. Germline CDR1 SGHAT, CDR2 FQNNGV. CDR3 length equals 15 residues. Based on the CDR3 plus reference TRBV11-2 and TRBJ2-1, the full variable domain is EAGVAQSPRYKIIEKRQSVAFWCNPISGHATLYWYQQILGQGPKLLIQFQNNGVVDDSQLPKDRFSAERLKGVDSTLKIQPAKLEDSAVYLCASSSWDRVRNEQFFGPGTRLTVL.

On this clonotype: At one of its ends the junction is not consistent with the germline gene, which may arise from a read error. The J gene is TRBJ1-5, the V gene TRBV2, with 8 bases fitting TRBD1. This CDR3 region has 16 residues. The germline CDR1 and CDR2 sequences are SNHLY and FYNNEI. The CDR3 nucleotides read TGTGCCGGCAGCCAAGCGGGACAGGTATCCAATCAGCCCCAGCATTTT. It specifies CAGSQAGQVSNQPQHF.